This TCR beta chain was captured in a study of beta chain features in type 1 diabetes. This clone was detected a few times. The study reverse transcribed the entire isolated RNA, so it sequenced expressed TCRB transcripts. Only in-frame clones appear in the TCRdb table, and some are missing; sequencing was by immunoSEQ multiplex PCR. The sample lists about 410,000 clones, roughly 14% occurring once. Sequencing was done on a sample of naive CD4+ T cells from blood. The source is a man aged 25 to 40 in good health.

Here the CDR3 reads CAISSSGSNAGELFF. CDR3 coding DNA: TGTGCCATCAGTTCTAGCGGGAGTAACGCCGGGGAGCTGTTTTTT. V is TRBV10-3 and J is TRBJ2-2, with 10 bases that match TRBD2. V shed 5 bases and J 6 bases; nucleotides not matched to a gene: 6. CDR1 ENHRY and CDR2 SYGVKD come from the germline V gene. The CDR3 runs to 15 residues.